A single sample is the source of the 27 T cell receptor beta chains below, sequenced in a study of siplizumab effects on memory and regulatory T cells. Clones were sequenced by immunoSEQ multiplex PCR, and TCRdb holds only the in-frame ones, with some missing. Among about 52,000 clones listed, roughly 97% were seen once. The sample was naive CD4+ T cells sorted from blood. The receptor set was obtained from a human donor in good health.

The chain uses TRBV7-2 and TRBJ2-3; the match to TRBD2 covers 14 bases. V was pared by 5 bases and J by 1 base, with 2 bases of the junction left unmatched. The CDR3 is 16 amino acids. CDR1 is SGHTA and CDR2 is FQGNSA in the germline V gene. CDR3: CASSRLAGGGTDTQYF. Here the CDR3 DNA reads TGTGCCAGCAGCAGACTAGCGGGAGGGGGCACAGATACGCAGTATTTT.

This rearrangement joins TRBV19 to TRBJ1-1; tentative D call: TRBD1 (5 bases). Germline V gene data show CDR1 as LNHDA and CDR2 as SQIVND (reference sequence). This CDR3 spans 14 amino acids. V was pared by 3 bases and J by 0 bases, with 8 bases between. CDR3 in amino acids: CASSISQVNTEAFF. In DNA, the CDR3 is TGTGCCAGTAGTATCTCACAGGTGAACACTGAAGCTTTCTTT.

The chain uses TRBV9 and TRBJ2-1; D unclear. The germline V gene has CDR1 SGDLS and CDR2 YYNGEE. The CDR3 has 15 residues. Trimming took 4 bases from V and 4 from J, leaving 15 bases between them. The CDR3 region is CASSPSVGSYNEQFF. DNA for the CDR3: TGTGCCAGCAGCCCGTCCGTGGGAAGTTACAATGAGCAGTTCTTC.

The rearrangement links TRBV7-9 to TRBJ1-2; TRBD1 is a possible D gene (5 bases). The CDR3 covers 18 residues. CDR1 SEHNR and CDR2 FQNEAQ come from the germline V gene (reference sequence). V lost 5 bases and J lost 2, with 24 bases in between. CDR3 sequence: CASSHGVSGGSLNYGYTF. The CDR3, as DNA: TGTGCCAGCAGCCACGGGGTTTCGGGGGGGTCCTTGAACTATGGCTACACCTTC.

The chain joins TRBV18 to TRBJ2-2; D not certain. Trimming cost V 0 bases and J 2 bases, with 7 bases left between them. The CDR3 is 15 amino acids. CDR1 is KGHSH and CDR2 is LQKENI in the germline V gene. CDR3 in amino acids: CASSPPPRNTGELFF. The CDR3 DNA follows: TGTGCCAGCTCACCACCCCCCAGAAACACCGGGGAGCTGTTTTTT.

This chain links TRBV4-1 with TRBJ2-7; 11 nucleotides agree with TRBD1. Germline loops: CDR1 MGHRA, CDR2 YSYEKL. The length of the CDR3 is 17 residues. V shed 3 bases and J 2 bases; nucleotides not matched to a gene: 9. The CDR3 DNA reads as TGCGCCAGCAGCCAGGGCAGGAGGACAGGGGGCCCCTACGAGCAGTACTTC. Translating it yields CASSQGRRTGGPYEQYF.

J is TRBJ2-1 and V is TRBV5-6, with a tentative D call TRBD2 (6 bases). V lost 2 bases, J lost 3 bases, and 12 bases lay in between. The germline CDR1 and CDR2 sequences are SGHDT and YYEEEE. The CDR3 loop spans 15 amino acids. The CDR3 region has the DNA TGTGCCAGCAGCTTTACGGGACTCGTCTACAATGAGCAGTTCTTC. Its protein is CASSFTGLVYNEQFF.

This chain's CDR3 is CASSFSGETYEQYF. Written as DNA, the CDR3 is TGTGCCAGCAGCTTCTCGGGAGAAACCTACGAGCAGTACTTC. The chain recombines TRBV7-9 with TRBJ2-7; D may be TRBD2 (6 bases). The ends were cut back, 3 bases at V and 2 bases at J, with 11 bases in the middle. The CDR3 contains 14 residues. The germline gives CDR1 SEHNR, CDR2 FQNEAQ (reference sequence).

V usage is TRBV28 and J usage is TRBJ1-2; D is ambiguous. V shed 5 bases and J shed 8 bases, with 12 bases lying between them. Germline V gene lookup returns CDR1 MDHEN and CDR2 SYDVKM. The CDR3 is made up of 12 amino acids. This chain's CDR3 is CASSVGLLGYTF. The CDR3 DNA sequence: TGTGCCAGCAGTGTGGGATTATTGGGCTACACCTTC.

V gene TRBV7-8 combines with J gene TRBJ2-7, with 10 nucleotides matching TRBD2. Germline values: CDR1 SGHVS, CDR2 FQNEAQ. V lost 3 bases, J lost 7 bases, and 9 bases stayed unmatched. This CDR3 has 15 residues. The CDR3 DNA sequence: TGTGCCAGCAGCTTCGAGCTAGCGGGAGTGGAGGAGCAGTACTTC. Protein: CASSFELAGVEEQYF.

This clone was observed a few times. The chain recombines TRBV2 with TRBJ1-1; D is possibly TRBD1 (5 bases). From germline, CDR1 is SNHLY and CDR2 FYNNEI. V lost 6 bases and J 2 bases, leaving 13 bases between the germline ends. The CDR3 runs 14 residues. Here the CDR3 DNA reads TGTGCCAGCAGGACCCCGCGGGGCAACACTGAAGCTTTCTTT. It is translated as CASRTPRGNTEAFF.

V usage is TRBV29-1 and J usage is TRBJ2-2; D is perhaps TRBD1 (5 bases). Per germline, CDR1 SQVTM and CDR2 ANQGSEA. The CDR3 contains 13 residues. Trimming removed 0 bases from V and 6 bases from J, with 8 bases in between. CDR3 region: CSVEDQGPGELFF. DNA of the CDR3: TGCAGCGTTGAAGACCAGGGTCCCGGGGAGCTGTTTTTT.

Written as DNA, the CDR3 is TGCGCCAGCAGCTTGTCCCCAGGGCTTCAAGAGACCCAGTACTTC. Translated, it gives CASSLSPGLQETQYF. The chain combines TRBV5-1 with TRBJ2-5; D might be TRBD1 (5 bases). Trimming stripped 1 base from V and 2 bases from J, with 12 bases between. The CDR3 consists of 15 residues. Germline V gene lookup returns CDR1 SGHRS and CDR2 YFSETQ.

The genes are TRBV9 and TRBJ1-2, with D perhaps matching TRBD1 (6 bases). Germline V gene sequence: CDR1 SGDLS, CDR2 YYNGEE. Trimming pared 0 bases from V and 3 bases from J, leaving 18 bases between. This CDR3 is built from 17 residues. The CDR3 coding sequence is TGTGCCAGCAGCGTAGGAGGGGGAGGGAGAAGGTACTATGGCTACACCTTC. Translation: CASSVGGGGRRYYGYTF.

The chain is built from TRBV5-6 and TRBJ2-1; TRBD1 or TRBD2 may be the D gene (6 bases each). Trimming left V 0 bases short and J 4 bases short, with 11 bases between. The CDR3 is 15 amino acids. Germline V gene data show CDR1 as SGHDT and CDR2 as YYEEEE. The CDR3 spells CASSLDRGRYNEQFF. The CDR3 DNA follows: TGTGCCAGCAGCTTGGACCGGGGGCGTTACAATGAGCAGTTCTTC. The entire variable domain, with the rest obtained from reference TRBV5-6 and TRBJ2-1, is as follows: DAGVTQSPTHLIKTRGQQVTLRCSPKSGHDTVSWYQQALGQGPQFIFQYYEEEERQRGNFPDRFSGHQFPNYSSELNVNALLLGDSALYLCASSLDRGRYNEQFFGPGTRLTVL.

The gene calls are TRBV5-1 and TRBJ2-1, with TRBD2 identical over 7 bases. The J segment lost 7 bases and the V segment lost 0 bases, leaving 4 bases of the junction unmatched. CDR1 and CDR2 from the germline V gene are SGHRS and YFSETQ. The CDR3 has 14 amino acids. The CDR3 loop is CASSLVGGLNEQFF. The CDR3 coding sequence is TGCGCCAGCAGCTTGGTCGGGGGGTTGAATGAGCAGTTCTTC.

The chain links TRBV5-1 to TRBJ2-6; D perhaps matches TRBD1 (5 bases). Germline CDR1 is SGHRS and CDR2 is YFSETQ. Trimming removed 4 bases at V and 4 bases at J, with 6 bases between. This CDR3 has 13 amino acids. The CDR3 sequence is CASSQGGANVLTF. For the CDR3, the DNA is TGCGCCAGCAGCCAGGGAGGGGCCAACGTCCTGACTTTC.

V gene TRBV1 combines with J gene TRBJ2-3; the table gives TRBD2 as D, unverified against the DNA. TRBV1 is listed as a pseudogene. The CDR3 length is 16 residues. The CDR3 region is CTSSRLDCVGTDTQYF. DNA for the CDR3: TGCACCAGCAGCCGACTTGACTGTGTTGGCACAGATACGCAGTATTTT.

CDR3 region: CASSDAVSYEQYF. The CDR3 DNA is TGTGCCAGCAGTGATGCAGTCTCCTACGAGCAGTACTTC. This rearrangement joins TRBV25-1 to TRBJ2-7, with D uncertain. Germline V gene data show CDR1 as MGHDK and CDR2 as SYGVNS. V was cut by 3 bases and J by 0 bases, with 6 bases left in between. This CDR3 is built from 13 residues.

The chain recombines TRBV4-2 with TRBJ2-5; D may be TRBD2 (6 bases). Germline CDR1 is LGHNA and CDR2 is YNFKEQ. This CDR3 contains 17 residues. Trimming removed 0 bases from V and 1 base from J, with 15 bases in between. The CDR3 region has the DNA TGTGCCAGCAGCCAAGATCTAACGGGAGTAGGCCAAGAGACCCAGTACTTC. It is translated as CASSQDLTGVGQETQYF.

The chain employs TRBV6-5 and TRBJ1-4; D uncertain. Per germline, CDR1 MNHEY and CDR2 SVGAGI. The CDR3 is made up of 15 amino acids. V shed 5 bases and J shed 0 bases, with 10 bases lying between them. The CDR3, as DNA: TGTGCCAGCAGTCCCGTTGGATCAACTAATGAAAAACTGTTTTTT. Translation: CASSPVGSTNEKLFF.

The chain is built from TRBV18 and TRBJ2-5; 11 bases agree with TRBD1. Losses at the gene ends were 2 bases for V and 5 bases for J; bases not matched to a gene: 4. Germline V gene data show CDR1 as KGHSH and CDR2 as LQKENI. The CDR3 spans 15 residues. The CDR3 DNA reads as TGTGCCAGCTCACCAAGGACAGGGGGCCTGGAGACCCAGTACTTC. As protein: CASSPRTGGLETQYF.

This clone was recorded only once. This chain uses TRBV11-2 with TRBJ2-7, with D possibly matching TRBD1 (5 bases). The V gene lost 5 bases and the J gene lost 2 bases, with 25 bases spanning the gap. Germline V gives CDR1 SGHAT, CDR2 FQNNGV. The length of the CDR3 is 18 residues. The DNA for the CDR3 is TGTGCCAGCAGCACCATCAAAGGGGAAAACCGAAGGGCCTACGAGCAGTACTTC. Protein: CASSTIKGENRRAYEQYF.

This clone has only one observation. This chain joins TRBV2 and TRBJ2-1; 12 bases are shared with TRBD2. The junction had 4 bases not matched to a gene; V was cut back by 3 bases and J by 7 bases. CDR3 length: 15 residues. Germline values: CDR1 SNHLY, CDR2 FYNNEI. CDR3 DNA: TGTGCCAGCAGTGAGCTTGGGACTAGCGGGAATGAGCAGTTCTTC. Translation: CASSELGTSGNEQFF.

The chain carries TRBV11-2 and TRBJ2-7, with 7 bases identical to TRBD2. Germline-derived CDR1 and CDR2 are SGHAT and FQNNGV. The ends lost 8 bases at V and 0 bases at J; junction bases unmatched: 7. The CDR3 spans 14 residues. CDR3 bases: TGTGCCAGCGAGCGGGACTGGAGCTCCTACGAGCAGTACTTC. Encoded protein: CASERDWSSYEQYF. Complete variable domain (other parts from reference TRBV11-2 and TRBJ2-7): EAGVAQSPRYKIIEKRQSVAFWCNPISGHATLYWYQQILGQGPKLLIQFQNNGVVDDSQLPKDRFSAERLKGVDSTLKIQPAKLEDSAVYLCASERDWSSYEQYFGPGTRLTVT.

The J gene is TRBJ1-5, the V gene TRBV19; D uncertain. Germline-derived CDR1 and CDR2 are LNHDA and SQIVND (reference sequence). V gave up 8 bases and J gave up 2 bases, with 13 bases separating them. The CDR3 is 14 residues long. This CDR3 is CASSRAGGNQPQHF. The CDR3 DNA is TGTGCCAGTTCCCGGGCCGGAGGCAATCAGCCCCAGCATTTT.

This rearrangement joins TRBV20-1 to TRBJ2-7; no clear D. The CDR3 totals 11 residues. With 3 bases removed from V and 4 bases from J, the gap between germline ends came to 7 bases. CDR1 is DFQATT and CDR2 is SNEGSKA in the germline V gene (reference sequence). The CDR3 reads CSARRLYEQYF. CDR3 nucleotide sequence: TGCAGTGCTAGGCGACTTTACGAGCAGTACTTC.